This TCR beta chain is from a study of CD8 T cells in ankylosing spondylitis. Notes on the study in general: The study identified a TCR beta motif of under ten highly homologous variants that appeared characteristic of ankylosing spondylitis blood.

Trimming removed 0 bases from V and 0 bases from J; junction bases left unmatched: 9. Germline V gene data show CDR1 as SGDLS and CDR2 as YYNGEE. The length of the CDR3 is 17 residues. TCRdb re-called the 5' RACE reads with MiXCR, one entry per CDR3 protein. Of about 220,000 distinct CDR3 sequences listed, about 17% are singletons. As to this clonotype: Its matching antigen is unknown.

The receptor's source is a male donor with ankylosing spondylitis. The chain combines TRBV9 with TRBJ2-7; 7 bases are shared with TRBD1. The specimen sequenced was blood, either unsorted or a sorted T cell fraction (not recorded which). This CDR3 reads CASSVGPQGPRSYEQYF. The CDR3 region has the DNA TGTGCCAGCAGCGTAGGACCACAGGGGCCGCGCTCCTACGAGCAGTACTTC.